This T cell receptor beta chain was obtained from a study of T cells in localized non-small cell lung cancer. Study outcomes and limitations: Adjacent lung exhibited a median of around 60 among the 100 most abundant tumor clones. Adjacent uninvolved lung had the highest clonality, suggesting focused antigen responses.

To note about this clone: Antigen: not known.

Profiling relied on immunoSEQ multiplex PCR, and the TCRdb table lists in-frame clones only, not all of them. Seen here are 7,500 to 10,000 clones, 90% observed once, and the top ten hold about 17%. The receptor was isolated from a male donor at least 60 years old with stage III squamous cell lung carcinoma. The sequenced sample was peripheral blood, obtained before any cancer treatment.

The CDR3 coding sequence is TGCGCCAGCAGCTTGGAGATGGTAGGAACTGAAGCTTTCTTT. It translates to CASSLEMVGTEAFF. The chain has TRBV5-1 and TRBJ1-1; no clear D gene. Trimming stripped 0 bases from V and 5 bases from J, with 11 bases between. In germline, CDR1 is SGHRS, CDR2 YFSETQ. The length of the CDR3 is 14 residues.